Below, 17 T cell receptor beta chains from the same sample are listed, as sequenced in a study of blood T cell repertoires in COVID-19. Clones were sequenced by immunoSEQ multiplex PCR, and TCRdb holds only the in-frame ones, with some missing. The table shows over 95,000 clones, with 80% to 90% occurring only once. Sequencing input: peripheral blood. These TCRs come from a human donor in a cohort sampled during active COVID-19.

The CDR3 coding sequence is TGTGCCAGCAGCTCCTCGGGGGGCACAGATACGCAGTATTTT. Translating gives CASSSSGGTDTQYF. V and J are TRBV13 and TRBJ2-3; perhaps TRBD2 as D (6 bases). V shed 4 bases and J shed 1 base, with 9 bases lying between them. Germline loops: CDR1 PRHDT, CDR2 FYEKMQ (reference sequence). CDR3 length: 14 amino acids.

The rearrangement joins TRBV18 to TRBJ1-1; the D gene is possibly TRBD1 (5 bases). The CDR3 has 13 residues. V dropped 6 bases and J dropped 2 bases, with 10 bases sitting between them. Germline assignment: CDR1 KGHSH and CDR2 LQKENI. Here the CDR3 reads CASSPTGNTEAFF. In DNA, the CDR3 is TGTGCCAGCTCGCCAACAGGAAACACTGAAGCTTTCTTT.

The V gene is TRBV5-1, the J gene TRBJ2-1, with 8 bases matching TRBD1. The germline V gene encodes CDR1 SGHRS and CDR2 YFSETQ. Trimming removed 5 bases from V and 8 bases from J; junction bases left unmatched: 15. This CDR3 comprises 16 residues. This CDR3 reads CASRGGQVGAYDEQFF. The CDR3 nucleotides are TGCGCCAGCAGGGGGGGACAGGTTGGTGCGTACGATGAGCAGTTCTTC.

This clone was counted only a few times. This rearrangement joins TRBV11-2 to TRBJ1-2; 12 nucleotides line up with TRBD1. CDR1 SGHAT and CDR2 FQNNGV come from the germline V gene. J was trimmed by 4 bases and V by 5 bases; bases with no gene match: 17. CDR3 length: 19 amino acids. The CDR3 DNA reads TGTGCCAGCAGCCCCCCCTTAGGGGACAGGGGGCAGGTTGGCTATGGCTACACCTTC. This gives the protein CASSPPLGDRGQVGYGYTF. Looking up the rest from reference TRBV11-2 and TRBJ1-2 gives the full variable domain: EAGVAQSPRYKIIEKRQSVAFWCNPISGHATLYWYQQILGQGPKLLIQFQNNGVVDDSQLPKDRFSAERLKGVDSTLKIQPAKLEDSAVYLCASSPPLGDRGQVGYGYTFGSGTRLTVV.

J is TRBJ1-5 and V is TRBV18; 10 bases line up with TRBD1. Trimming at V came to 6 bases and at J to 4 bases, leaving 6 bases not matched to a gene. The CDR3 loop spans 15 amino acids. Germline CDR1 KGHSH, CDR2 LQKENI. CDR3 protein: CASSPGQGRNQPQHF. The DNA for the CDR3 is TGTGCCAGCTCGCCGGGACAGGGGAGGAATCAGCCCCAGCATTTT.

The CDR3 coding sequence is TGTGCCAGCAGTGAAGTCGGGACAGGCGGAGCTTTCTTT. Translating it yields CASSEVGTGGAFF. The chain combines TRBV2 with TRBJ1-1, with 8 positions matching TRBD1. Germline V gene sequence: CDR1 SNHLY, CDR2 FYNNEI. The CDR3 length is 13 residues. The junction had 5 bases not matched to a gene; V was cut back by 1 base and J by 10 bases.

The chain combines TRBV3-1 (or the pseudogene TRBV3-2) with TRBJ1-2, with D possibly matching TRBD1 (5 bases). The CDR3 runs to 15 residues. CDR1 is LGHDT and CDR2 is YNNKEL in the germline V gene (reference sequence). Between the trimmed V and J ends, which lost 6 bases and 0 bases, there was a span of 14 bases. CDR3 coding DNA: TGTGCCAGCAGTCATCAAGGGGCCGCTAACTATGGCTACACCTTC. It is translated as CASSHQGAANYGYTF.

The chain couples TRBV6-2 or TRBV6-3 to TRBJ1-2; no definite D call. The CDR3 sequence is 14 residues long. V lost 0 bases and J 4 bases, leaving 9 bases between the germline ends. Germline V gene lookup returns CDR1 MNHEY and CDR2 SVGEGT. CDR3: CASSYSTSSYGYTF. CDR3 in DNA: TGTGCCAGCAGTTACTCTACCAGTTCCTATGGCTACACCTTC.

CDR3 in DNA: TGTGCCAGCAGTTACAAGGGACAGGCCCCAGATACGCAGTATTTT. Amino acids: CASSYKGQAPDTQYF. V gene TRBV6-5 combines with J gene TRBJ2-3; 8 bases agree with TRBD1. V gave up 2 bases and J gave up 4 bases; unmatched junction bases: 5. This CDR3 is 15 amino acids long. Germline CDR1 MNHEY, CDR2 SVGAGI.

This clone is a singleton in its sample. The V call is TRBV10-3, the J call TRBJ2-7; 10 nucleotides agree with TRBD1. J gave up 5 bases and V 2 bases, and 6 bases lay outside the gene matches. The germline CDR1 and CDR2 sequences are ENHRY and SYGVKD. The CDR3 contains 15 residues. The CDR3 coding sequence is TGTGCCATCAGTGAGCGGACAGGGGGGTCCCACGAGCAGTACTTC. Translation gives CAISERTGGSHEQYF.

J is TRBJ2-5 and V is TRBV5-3; TRBD2 agrees at 11 bases. TRBV5-3 is an open reading frame whose function is uncertain. Germline trimming cut 4 bases from V and 5 bases from J; bases unmatched to any gene: 10. The CDR3 is 16 amino acids. The CDR3 DNA sequence: TGTGCCAGAAGCCCGGGACTAGCGGCTACCGGGGAGACCCAGTACTTC. Its translation: CARSPGLAATGETQYF.

This clone is a singleton in its sample. The chain recombines TRBV6-1 with TRBJ2-1; no clear D. The CDR3 contains 12 residues. V was cut by 3 bases and J by 7 bases, with 7 bases left in between. CDR1 is MNHNS, CDR2 SASEGT, per germline. CDR3 in amino acids: CASSDSWNEQFF. CDR3 bases: TGTGCCAGCAGTGACAGTTGGAATGAGCAGTTCTTC.

This chain uses TRBV21-1 with TRBJ2-7; the table's D call of TRBD1 was not tested on the DNA. TRBV21-1 constitutes a pseudogene. This CDR3 spans 15 amino acids. The CDR3 loop reads CASIGQGTPLYEQYF. As DNA, the CDR3 is TGTGCCAGCATTGGACAGGGGACCCCTCTCTACGAGCAGTACTTC.

This clone was detected only once. The V and J genes are TRBV7-9 and TRBJ2-1; 9 nucleotides agree with TRBD2. CDR3 length: 14 amino acids. The germline V gene encodes CDR1 SEHNR and CDR2 FQNEAQ (reference sequence). J was trimmed by 7 bases and V by 1 base; bases with no gene match: 2. CDR3 protein: CASSLVLAGNEQFF. The CDR3 coding sequence is TGTGCCAGCAGCTTAGTCCTAGCGGGGAATGAGCAGTTCTTC.

The V call is TRBV7-2, the J call TRBJ1-4, with D possibly being TRBD1 (6 bases). V lost 2 bases, J lost 0 bases, and 7 bases lay in between. The V gene's germline CDR1 is SGHTA and CDR2 FQGNSA. CDR3 length: 15 amino acids. CDR3 amino acids: CASSLTGPTNEKLFF. Here the CDR3 DNA reads TGTGCCAGCAGCTTAACAGGGCCAACTAATGAAAAACTGTTTTTT. The variable domain in full, with the rest retrieved from reference TRBV7-2 and TRBJ1-4, is GAGVSQSPSNKVTEKGKDVELRCDPISGHTALYWYRQSLGQGLEFLIYFQGNSAPDKSGLPSDRFSAERTGGSVSTLTIQRTQQEDSAVYLCASSLTGPTNEKLFFGSGTQLSVL.

The V call is TRBV7-8, the J call TRBJ2-1, with 12 bases lining up with TRBD2. Per the germline V gene, CDR1 is SGHVS and CDR2 is FQNEAQ. V lost 0 bases to trimming and J lost 9 bases; unmatched junction nucleotides: 3. This CDR3 has 15 amino acids. The CDR3 DNA follows: TGTGCCAGCAGCTTAGCGCTAGCGGGAGGGGGTGAGCAGTTCTTC. The encoded protein is CASSLALAGGGEQFF.

The rearrangement uses TRBV6-5 and TRBJ1-1; D is ambiguous. Germline-derived CDR1 and CDR2 are MNHEY and SVGAGI. CDR3 size: 15 residues. Trimming removed 0 bases at V and 0 bases at J, with 8 bases between. This chain's CDR3 is CASSYSLDLNTEAFF. The DNA for the CDR3 is TGTGCCAGCAGTTACTCGCTAGACTTGAACACTGAAGCTTTCTTT.